This TCR beta chain derives from a study of blood T cell repertoires in COVID-19. Clones were read by immunoSEQ multiplex PCR, and TCRdb kept only the in-frame ones, dropping some. The repertoire holds several thousand clones, with 85% to 90% as singletons. The CDR3 contains 17 residues. J lost 0 bases, V lost 7 bases, and 11 bases had no gene match. Germline assignment: CDR1 WNHNN and CDR2 SYGVQD (reference sequence). V is TRBV10-1 and J is TRBJ1-5, with 8 bases that match TRBD1. Material for sequencing was peripheral blood. The sequence was collected from a human donor in a cohort sampled during active COVID-19. The CDR3 reads CASIPDRALYSNQPQHF. The CDR3 region has the DNA TGCGCCAGCATTCCGGACAGGGCCTTATATAGCAATCAGCCCCAGCATTTT.